This paragraph reports one T cell receptor beta chain. This specimen belongs to a study of glioma-infiltrating T cells after dendritic cell vaccination. Across the study: Monocyte-derived dendritic cells, cultured 6 to 8 days with IL-4 and GM-CSF, were pulsed with autologous tumor lysate. Three intradermal dendritic cell vaccine injections were given every two weeks.

The PCR used 60 V beta and 13 J beta primers. Here immunoSEQ multiplex PCR was the method, and the copy in TCRdb shows in-frame clones only, minus some. The sample yields roughly 90,000 clones, approximately 90% seen once. The sequence was collected from a human donor with glioblastoma. The sample was blood, taken before dendritic cell vaccination.

In DNA form, the CDR3 reads TGTGCCAGCAGCGTAGCTGCGACTAGCGGGAGTGAGACCCAGTACTTC. Residues: CASSVAATSGSETQYF. The chain has TRBV9 and TRBJ2-5; 12 positions match TRBD2. Unmatched junction bases numbered 5, after V lost 0 bases and J lost 5 bases. The CDR3 is 16 residues long. Germline V gene lookup returns CDR1 SGDLS and CDR2 YYNGEE.